This T cell receptor beta chain derives from a study of OX40 agonist ivuxolimab in advanced cancers. Study background: Recorded diagnoses for dose-escalation patients were hepatocellular carcinoma, melanoma, renal cell or head and neck cancer.

Patients had blood sampled at baseline and again on cycle 4 day 1 and cycle 7 day 1. Sequenced by immunoSEQ multiplex PCR; TCRdb stores in-frame clones only, minus some. This table has tens of thousands of clones, 75% to 90% appearing once. Germline V gene data show CDR1 as LNHDA and CDR2 as SQIVND (reference sequence). The CDR3 consists of 12 residues. V lost 7 bases and J lost 7, with 8 bases in between. V usage is TRBV19 and J usage is TRBJ1-6; maybe TRBD1 (5 bases). The sequencing here drew on CD4+ or CD8+ T cells sorted from blood, taken in a trial of the OX40 agonist ivuxolimab. The receptor was derived from an adult with an advanced solid tumor such as melanoma, head and neck, liver or kidney cancer. The CDR3 spells CASTDRNSPLHF. DNA of the CDR3: TGTGCCAGTACTGACAGAAATTCACCCCTCCACTTT.